In its sample, the clone carrying this T cell receptor (beta chain) was seen a few times. Antigen specificity is unknown. The CDR3 has 13 amino acids. Deletions cut 2 bases from V and 1 base from J, with 5 bases between. Germline CDR1 is LNHDA and CDR2 is SQIVND (reference sequence). Time point indicated: baseline, week 1 (first vaccination visit). The treatment was: pre-vaccination baseline after standard-of-care therapy. Those who donated had recent WHO grade 3 or 4 IDH1-mutant, ATRX-lost astrocytomas. Measured with immunoSEQ multiplex PCR; TCRdb has only the in-frame clones, and not every one. The sample gives tens of thousands of clones, about four fifths of which show up once; roughly 8% is in the top ten. This sample is drawn from a study of a mutant IDH1 vaccine in newly diagnosed glioma. Turning to the study itself: Before enrollment, patients got radiotherapy alone, temozolomide alone, or mostly the combination.

Study results and caveats: Changes in the top peripheral T cell clonotypes seemingly had no bearing on pseudoprogression. Most patients, 85% to 95%, showed vaccine-induced immune responses.

This rearrangement joins TRBV19 to TRBJ2-5; D call uncertain. The source of this sequence is a man aged 45-60 years with glioma. The sample in question was PBMCs, obtained from a glioma patient treated with radiotherapy, temozolomide or both. The CDR3 nucleotides read TGTGCCAGTAGTATAAGCAGCCAAGAGACCCAGTACTTC. Its protein product is CASSISSQETQYF. Full variable domain (missing parts from reference TRBV19 and TRBJ2-5): DGGITQSPKYLFRKEGQNVTLSCEQNLNHDAMYWYRQDPGQGLRLIYYSQIVNDFQKGDIAEGYSVSREKKESFPLTVTSAQKNPTAFYLCASSISSQETQYFGPGTRLLVL.